A single sample is the source of the 19 T cell receptor beta chains below, sequenced in a study of blood T cells in healthy people across ages. PCR was performed a second time for roughly 7 to 12 cycles using a sample-barcoded 5' primer and a J-beta primer mix. One entry per CDR3 protein results from TCRdb running MiXCR on the 5' RACE reads. Among about 640,000 distinct CDR3 sequences, roughly 41% were seen once, and the ten largest hold around 30%. Material: blood. All receptors come from an elderly man in good health.

In this sample, this clonotype turned up a few times. The V call is TRBV5-1, the J call TRBJ2-2, with 8 bases fitting TRBD2. The CDR3 extends over 17 amino acids. The V gene's germline CDR1 is SGHRS and CDR2 YFSETQ. The junction had 9 bases not matched to a gene; V was cut back by 3 bases and J by 2 bases. CDR3 sequence (DNA): TGCGCCAGCAGCTCGCTCAGCGGGAGCGGTAACACCGGGGAGCTGTTTTTT. It is translated as CASSSLSGSGNTGELFF.

This clonotype turned up a few times. The rearrangement joins TRBV20-1 to TRBJ1-5; maybe TRBD1 (6 bases). From germline, CDR1 is DFQATT and CDR2 SNEGSKA (reference sequence). The ends were cut back, 7 bases at V and 7 bases at J, with 17 bases in the middle. CDR3 length equals 13 residues. For the CDR3, the DNA is TGCAGTGGAGTGGCAGGGGATAAGCAGCCCCAGCATTTT. It codes for CSGVAGDKQPQHF.

There are a few counts of this clonotype. V and J are TRBV12-3 or TRBV12-4 and TRBJ1-4; D ambiguous. The germline V and J ends were trimmed by 3 bases and 0 bases, with 8 bases remaining between them. The CDR3 spans 15 residues. CDR3 nucleotide sequence: TGTGCCAGCAGTTTCTCGGCAACAACTAATGAAAAACTGTTTTTT. Its protein is CASSFSATTNEKLFF.

This chain uses TRBV6-4 with TRBJ2-2, with D tentatively TRBD1 (7 bases). V was clipped by 6 bases and J by 6 bases, with 35 bases between them. Germline V gene lookup returns CDR1 MRHNA and CDR2 SNTAGT. This CDR3 comprises 21 residues. The CDR3 sequence: CASRLARDRSREPYGSGELFF. Written as DNA, the CDR3 is TGTGCCAGCAGGCTTGCCCGGGACAGAAGCCGGGAGCCCTACGGATCCGGGGAGCTGTTTTTT.

Concerning this clonotype: One base away lies a much larger clone, so this may be a sequencing read error. This chain uses TRBV6-2 or TRBV6-3 with TRBJ2-6, with D possibly matching TRBD2 (6 bases). The CDR3 has 17 residues. Germline CDR1 is MNHEY and CDR2 is SVGEGT. Trimming took 0 bases from V and 6 from J, leaving 15 bases between them. The CDR3 DNA reads TGTGCCAGCAGTTACTCGAGCGGGCTGATTGTGGCCAACGTCCTGACTTTC. It specifies CASSYSSGLIVANVLTF.

CDR3 nucleotide sequence: TGCGCCAGCAGCCAACAGTGGGGGGTCACTGAAGCTTTCTTT. Protein product: CASSQQWGVTEAFF. V is TRBV4-3 and J is TRBJ1-1; weak D call: TRBD1 (5 bases). There are 14 residues in the CDR3. CDR1 and CDR2 (germline): LGHNA, YSLEER. V lost 2 bases to trimming and J lost 4 bases, with 11 bases between them.

This clonotype turned up a few times. The chain carries TRBV12-5 and TRBJ2-3; 10 nucleotides match TRBD1. Looked up from germline, CDR1 is LGHNT and CDR2 is FRNRAP. J was trimmed by 5 bases and V by 3 bases; bases with no gene match: 5. The CDR3 covers 15 residues. CDR3 sequence reads: CASGLNGQGGDTQYF. The CDR3 DNA sequence: TGTGCTAGTGGTTTAAACGGACAGGGGGGAGATACGCAGTATTTT.

The chain recombines TRBV10-3 with TRBJ2-3; 8 bases align to TRBD2. Looked up from germline, CDR1 is ENHRY and CDR2 is SYGVKD. V lost 9 bases and J lost 3; bases outside the gene matches: 17. The CDR3 consists of 17 residues. The CDR3 DNA sequence: TGTGCCATTAATTCGGGAGGGGGGGGTGCACGGACAGATACGCAGTATTTT. It translates to CAINSGGGGARTDTQYF.

This clonotype was seen repeatedly, ten times or more. This rearrangement joins TRBV27 to TRBJ2-5; a possible D gene is TRBD2 (6 bases). This CDR3 spans 19 amino acids. The V gene lost 3 bases and the J gene lost 4 bases, with 27 bases spanning the gap. Per the germline V gene, CDR1 is MNHEY and CDR2 is SMNVEV (reference sequence). The CDR3 loop reads CASSFRILEGTLRPETQYF. The CDR3 coding sequence is TGTGCCAGCAGTTTCAGGATTTTGGAGGGCACCCTTAGGCCAGAGACCCAGTACTTC.

This clonotype was found once. V usage is TRBV7-2 and J usage is TRBJ1-5, with TRBD1 matching 7 bases. The CDR3 totals 15 residues. Germline V lookup: CDR1 SGHTA, CDR2 FQGNSA. J was trimmed by 4 bases and V by 2 bases; bases with no gene match: 5. In DNA, the CDR3 is TGTGCCAGCAGCTTACGGACAGGACCTAATCAGCCCCAGCATTTT. Its protein product is CASSLRTGPNQPQHF.

This clonotype occurred a few times. The gene calls are TRBV14 and TRBJ1-1; D is unresolved. There are 13 residues in the CDR3. Germline V gene lookup returns CDR1 SGHDN and CDR2 FVKESK. Trimming shortened V by 6 bases and J by 0 bases, and 8 bases separated the two germline ends. The CDR3: CASSASMNTEAFF. CDR3 bases: TGTGCCAGCAGTGCCTCAATGAACACTGAAGCTTTCTTT.

In the case of this clonotype: Relative to the germline gene, one junction end is altered; a read error may explain this. The rearrangement uses TRBV4-1 and TRBJ2-1; 11 positions agree with TRBD2. The CDR3 loop spans 16 amino acids. Per the germline V gene, CDR1 is MGHRA and CDR2 is YSYEKL. The DNA for the CDR3 is TGCGTCAGCAGCCAAGTCGGACTAGCGGGTAGCAATGAGCAGTTCTTC. This codes for CVSSQVGLAGSNEQFF.

Written as DNA, the CDR3 is TGTGCCTGGAGTCAGCCCAGTGGGTCAACTTCACCCCTCCACTTT. As protein: CAWSQPSGSTSPLHF. V is TRBV30 and J is TRBJ1-6; D gene ambiguous. The germline V gene encodes CDR1 GTSNPN and CDR2 SVGIG (reference sequence). V was pared by 2 bases and J by 9 bases, with 17 bases between. The CDR3 has 15 residues.

This clonotype was observed a handful of times. The chain employs TRBV6-2 or TRBV6-3 and TRBJ1-2; perhaps TRBD1 as D (5 bases). There are 16 residues in the CDR3. V lost 4 bases to trimming and J lost 1 base, with 16 bases between them. The germline gives CDR1 MNHEY, CDR2 SVGEGT. CDR3 protein: CASSSSRQSYNYGYTF. The CDR3 DNA reads as TGTGCCAGCAGTTCGTCAAGACAGAGTTATAACTATGGCTACACCTTC.

J is TRBJ2-1 and V is TRBV4-3; 9 nucleotides match TRBD1. Germline lookup yields CDR1 LGHNA and CDR2 YSLEER. Trimming took 1 base from V and 5 from J; bases not matched to a gene: 9. The CDR3 length is 17 residues. CDR3 protein: CASSQVATGQGHNEQFF. The CDR3 DNA sequence: TGCGCCAGCAGCCAAGTGGCCACGGGACAGGGTCACAATGAGCAGTTCTTC.

There are a few counts of this clonotype. This chain joins TRBV20-1 and TRBJ2-4; D may be TRBD1 (6 bases). The CDR3 totals 13 residues. Trimming took 5 bases from V and 7 from J, leaving 15 bases between them. The germline V gene encodes CDR1 DFQATT and CDR2 SNEGSKA (reference sequence). DNA for the CDR3: TGCAGTGCTTATGGACAGTATGGGAACATTCAGTACTTC. This translates into CSAYGQYGNIQYF.

This chain connects TRBV12-3 or TRBV12-4 to TRBJ1-1; TRBD1 agrees at 8 bases. The CDR3 covers 17 residues. The V and J ends lost 3 bases and 4 bases, in that order; junction bases with no gene match: 13. The CDR3 nucleotides are TGTGCCAGCAGTTTTCGGACAGGGAGTGGTAGGGGCACTGAAGCTTTCTTT. It codes for CASSFRTGSGRGTEAFF.

The sample holds a few counts of this clonotype. This chain links TRBV11-3 with TRBJ2-7; D is ambiguous. V lost 0 bases to trimming and J lost 5 bases, with 5 bases between them. Germline assignment: CDR1 SGHNT and CDR2 YENEEA. The CDR3 has 12 residues. CDR3 nucleotide sequence: TGTGCCAGCAGCTTAGATACGCACGAGCAGTACTTC. Amino acid sequence: CASSLDTHEQYF.

The chain has TRBV20-1 and TRBJ2-1, with D possibly TRBD2 on 6 matching bases. Germline CDR1 is DFQATT and CDR2 is SNEGSKA (reference sequence). V gave up 0 bases and J gave up 7 bases, with 16 bases separating them. CDR3 length: 15 residues. DNA for the CDR3: TGCAGTGCTAGAGAGCGGGGCCGGAGAATTAATGAGCAGTTCTTC. It specifies CSARERGRRINEQFF.